The 22 T cell receptor beta chains presented below share a single source sample, sequenced in a study of blood T cell repertoires in COVID-19. Produced via immunoSEQ multiplex PCR; TCRdb's table is partial and in-frame only. This table holds roughly 71,000 clones, 86% found once. The sample taken for sequencing was peripheral blood. Receptors originate from a man aged 25-40 years with acute or convalescent COVID-19.

The rearrangement links TRBV11-2 to TRBJ2-3; weak D call: TRBD1 (5 bases). The CDR3 has 15 residues. Germline lookup yields CDR1 SGHAT and CDR2 FQNNGV. Between the trimmed V and J ends, which lost 0 bases and 4 bases, there was a span of 11 bases. CDR3 residues: CASSLEGRAADTQYF. DNA of the CDR3: TGTGCCAGCAGCTTAGAGGGCAGGGCGGCAGATACGCAGTATTTT.

The V and J genes are TRBV7-2 and TRBJ2-3; a weak D match, TRBD1 (5 bases). The ends were cut back, 4 bases at V and 3 bases at J, with 11 bases in the middle. The CDR3 has 14 amino acids. Germline CDR1 SGHTA, CDR2 FQGNSA. In DNA form, the CDR3 reads TGTGCCAGCAGCTCCAAAAAGGGGACAGATACGCAGTATTTT. It yields the protein CASSSKKGTDTQYF.

J is TRBJ2-3 and V is TRBV11-2; D may be TRBD1 (6 bases). The V and J ends lost 2 bases and 5 bases respectively, with 11 bases between them. Germline V CDR1 and CDR2: SGHAT, FQNNGV. The CDR3 is 14 amino acids. This CDR3 reads CASSLSGALDTQYF. CDR3 DNA: TGTGCCAGCAGCTTATCAGGGGCCTTAGATACGCAGTATTTT.

The rearrangement uses TRBV21-1 and TRBJ1-2. TRBV21-1 constitutes a pseudogene. The CDR3 runs to 19 residues. The CDR3 DNA reads as TGTGCCAGCAGCAAAGGCGGAGGAATGAGCTCTAAGAGGTATTATGGCTACACCTTC. Translated, it gives CASSKGGGMSSKRYYGYTF.

The chain has TRBV10-3 and TRBJ2-7; the D gene is possibly TRBD2 (7 bases). V dropped 0 bases and J dropped 6 bases, with 12 bases sitting between them. CDR1 and CDR2 (germline): ENHRY, SYGVKD. CDR3 length: 14 residues. CDR3 sequence (DNA): TGTGCCATCAGTGAGTCGGGAGGGGGGCGCGAGCAGTACTTC. This gives the protein CAISESGGGREQYF.

V is TRBV5-1 and J is TRBJ2-3; a possible D gene is TRBD2 (6 bases). Germline CDR1 SGHRS, CDR2 YFSETQ. The CDR3 runs 15 residues. With 2 bases removed from V and 2 bases from J, the gap between germline ends came to 12 bases. CDR3 in amino acids: CASSLAGILTDTQYF. CDR3 coding DNA: TGCGCCAGCAGCTTAGCGGGTATACTCACAGATACGCAGTATTTT.

The chain combines TRBV9 with TRBJ1-1; 8 nucleotides align to TRBD1. Germline V lookup: CDR1 SGDLS, CDR2 YYNGEE. This CDR3 region has 15 residues. V was clipped by 0 bases and J by 4 bases; unmatched bases: 5. The CDR3 here is CASSVGLTGGTEAFF. DNA for the CDR3: TGTGCCAGCAGCGTAGGGCTAACAGGGGGCACTGAAGCTTTCTTT.

The chain carries TRBV30 and TRBJ1-6, with TRBD1 matching over 7 bases. The V segment lost 4 bases and the J segment 11 bases; nucleotides outside the gene matches: 5. The CDR3 contains 12 residues. Germline V gives CDR1 GTSNPN, CDR2 SVGIG (reference sequence). CDR3: CAWNRGQAPLHF. In DNA, the CDR3 is TGTGCCTGGAATAGGGGGCAGGCACCCCTCCACTTT.

This clone was observed a few times. The gene calls are TRBV2 and TRBJ2-1; 7 nucleotides match TRBD1. This CDR3 is 15 amino acids long. The V gene's germline CDR1 is SNHLY and CDR2 FYNNEI. V dropped 9 bases and J dropped 1; count of bases not matched to a gene: 9. The CDR3 sequence is CASWSDRESYNEQFF. The CDR3 nucleotides are TGTGCCAGTTGGAGTGACAGGGAATCCTACAATGAGCAGTTCTTC. The whole variable domain, remainder taken from reference TRBV2 and TRBJ2-1, is EPEVTQTPSHQVTQMGQEVILRCVPISNHLYFYWYRQILGQKVEFLVSFYNNEISEKSEIFDDQFSVERPDGSNFTLKIRSTKLEDSAMYFCASWSDRESYNEQFFGPGTRLTVL.

V is TRBV28 and J is TRBJ1-5; D is perhaps TRBD1 (6 bases). This CDR3 spans 17 amino acids. V shed 2 bases and J shed 1 base, with 15 bases lying between them. Germline V CDR1 and CDR2: MDHEN, SYDVKM. Here the CDR3 DNA reads TGTGCCAGCAGTTTAATGACAGGAACAATAAGCAATCAGCCCCAGCATTTT. Amino acid sequence: CASSLMTGTISNQPQHF.

The chain couples TRBV5-4 to TRBJ2-2; 8 bases align to TRBD1. The J segment lost 1 base and the V segment lost 6 bases, leaving 11 bases of the junction unmatched. This CDR3 has 17 amino acids. The germline CDR1 and CDR2 sequences are SGHNT and YYREEE (reference sequence). CDR3 sequence: CASNFKPGTGNTGELFF. CDR3 in DNA: TGTGCCAGCAACTTCAAACCCGGGACAGGGAACACCGGGGAGCTGTTTTTT. Supplemented by reference TRBV5-4 and TRBJ2-2, the full variable domain reads ETGVTQSPTHLIKTRGQQVTLRCSSQSGHNTVSWYQQALGQGPQFIFQYYREEENGRGNFPPRFSGLQFPNYSSELNVNALELDDSALYLCASNFKPGTGNTGELFFGEGSRLTVL.

In this sample, this clone turned up once. The CDR3 is CASSSTSGSYNEQFF. In nucleotides, the CDR3 is TGCGCCAGCAGCTCCACTAGCGGTTCCTACAATGAGCAGTTCTTC. The V gene is TRBV5-1, the J gene TRBJ2-1; 8 nucleotides line up with TRBD2. J was trimmed by 1 base and V by 3 bases; bases with no gene match: 3. The CDR3 sequence is 15 residues long. The germline V gene has CDR1 SGHRS and CDR2 YFSETQ. The entire variable domain, with the rest obtained from reference TRBV5-1 and TRBJ2-1, is as follows: KAGVTQTPRYLIKTRGQQVTLSCSPISGHRSVSWYQQTPGQGLQFLFEYFSETQRNKGNFPGRFSGRQFSNSRSEMNVSTLELGDSALYLCASSSTSGSYNEQFFGPGTRLTVL.

CDR3 DNA: TGTGCCAGCAGCGTCAGGGGTCGGTACGAGCAGTACTTC. Translating gives CASSVRGRYEQYF. The V gene is TRBV7-9, the J gene TRBJ2-7, with D tentatively TRBD1 (6 bases). There are 13 residues in the CDR3. Trimming took off 5 bases at V and 4 bases at J, with 12 bases between the two ends. Germline CDR1 and CDR2: SEHNR and FQNEAQ (reference sequence).

The chain recombines TRBV5-1 with TRBJ2-4; D unresolved. The CDR3 spans 17 residues. Trimming shortened V by 3 bases and J by 1 base, and 17 bases separated the two germline ends. Germline V gives CDR1 SGHRS, CDR2 YFSETQ. This chain's CDR3 is CASSSKLSISAKNIQYF. CDR3 sequence (DNA): TGCGCCAGCAGCTCGAAATTATCTATTAGCGCCAAAAACATTCAGTACTTC.

V usage is TRBV11-2 and J usage is TRBJ2-5; 7 nucleotides align to TRBD2. Germline V lookup: CDR1 SGHAT, CDR2 FQNNGV. V lost 0 bases, J lost 5 bases, and 12 bases stayed unmatched. CDR3 length: 17 residues. Here the CDR3 DNA reads TGTGCCAGCAGCTTAGAGTGGGGAGGACTAGAGGGTGAGACCCAGTACTTC. Protein: CASSLEWGGLEGETQYF.

This chain links TRBV6-5 with TRBJ2-7; 10 bases align to TRBD1. The CDR3 spans 14 residues. CDR1 and CDR2 from the germline V gene are MNHEY and SVGAGI. The junction had 7 bases not matched to a gene; V was cut back by 9 bases and J by 2 bases. CDR3 DNA: TGTGCCAGTCGGGACAGGGGCATCCCCTACGAGCAGTACGTC. Translation gives CASRDRGIPYEQYV.

V and J are TRBV27 and TRBJ2-1; 7 positions agree with TRBD1. Germline values: CDR1 MNHEY, CDR2 SMNVEV (reference sequence). Trimming cost V 4 bases and J 5 bases; bases outside gene matches: 8. This CDR3 contains 15 residues. The CDR3 here is CASSYQGQVDNEQFF. CDR3 sequence (DNA): TGTGCCAGCAGTTATCAAGGACAGGTAGACAATGAGCAGTTCTTC.

This clone was counted between two and nine times. This chain links TRBV6-5 with TRBJ1-1; TRBD1 agrees at 10 bases. The CDR3 runs to 15 residues. V lost 7 bases to trimming and J lost 3 bases; unmatched junction nucleotides: 8. Germline V gene lookup returns CDR1 MNHEY and CDR2 SVGAGI. Written as DNA, the CDR3 is TGTGCCAGCACGTCGCGGGACAGGGGTCACACTGAAGCTTTCTTT. It specifies CASTSRDRGHTEAFF.

The chain employs TRBV11-3 and TRBJ2-1, with 10 bases fitting TRBD2. CDR1 is SGHNT, CDR2 YENEEA, per germline. V dropped 5 bases and J dropped 0; count of bases not matched to a gene: 16. The CDR3 consists of 20 residues. CDR3: CASSPRGSGRFRSSYNEQFF. In DNA, the CDR3 is TGTGCCAGCAGCCCAAGAGGTAGCGGGAGGTTCCGGAGCTCCTACAATGAGCAGTTCTTC.

Here the CDR3 reads CATSDRRDRDSSFSYNSPLHF. In DNA form, the CDR3 reads TGTGCCACCAGTGATCGCCGGGACAGGGATTCGTCCTTCTCCTATAATTCACCCCTCCACTTT. This chain uses TRBV24-1 with TRBJ1-6; 9 nucleotides align to TRBD1. Germline CDR1 and CDR2: KGHDR and SFDVKD. Trimming at V came to 3 bases and at J to 0 bases, leaving 14 bases not matched to a gene. The CDR3 extends over 21 amino acids.

The CDR3 is CATRAGVGYEQYF. As DNA, the CDR3 is TGTGCCACCAGAGCGGGAGTGGGGTACGAGCAGTACTTC. The rearrangement links TRBV5-4 to TRBJ2-7; 8 positions match TRBD2. Germline values: CDR1 SGHNT, CDR2 YYREEE (reference sequence). The CDR3 contains 13 residues. Unmatched junction bases numbered 9, after V lost 9 bases and J lost 4 bases.

The J gene is TRBJ1-2, the V gene TRBV18; D not resolved. CDR1 and CDR2 from the germline V gene are KGHSH and LQKENI. V was clipped by 3 bases and J by 7 bases, with 15 bases between them. This CDR3 comprises 14 residues. In DNA form, the CDR3 reads TGTGCCAGCTCACCCTCCTGGAGTGTCGGTGGCTACACCTTC. Translated: CASSPSWSVGGYTF.